Listed here is a single T cell receptor beta chain. The target antigen is unknown. Treatment noted: roughly 11-day PBMC culture with coronavirus spike peptide pools or control peptides (ViraFEST assay). The ViraFEST method relied on peptide pools to expand antigen-specific T cells, followed by TCR sequencing. The study sequenced cultured CD4+ T cell DNA using the Oncomine TCR Beta short-read assay. Researchers extracted genomic DNA from CD4+ T cells that had been cultured. TCRdb used MiXCR to reprocess the PCR reads, holding one entry per CDR3 protein. The repertoire holds about 20,000 distinct CDR3 sequences, with around 50% as singletons. V was clipped by 6 bases and J by 5 bases; unmatched bases: 6. Germline CDR1 reads SGHNT; CDR2 reads YYREEE (reference sequence). This CDR3 has 14 amino acids. The data belong to a study of vaccination and CD4 T cells after COVID-19. Study as a whole: The convalescents comprised six males and four females, two of them Hispanic.

Sequencing was performed on CD4+ T cells from blood, cultured in vitro. The genes are TRBV5-4 and TRBJ2-2; 8 bases map to TRBD1. This TCR came from a human donor who had recovered from COVID-19. For the CDR3, the DNA is TGTGCCAGCACCCGGGGACAGGAGACCGGGGAGCTGTTTTTT. Amino acid sequence: CASTRGQETGELFF.